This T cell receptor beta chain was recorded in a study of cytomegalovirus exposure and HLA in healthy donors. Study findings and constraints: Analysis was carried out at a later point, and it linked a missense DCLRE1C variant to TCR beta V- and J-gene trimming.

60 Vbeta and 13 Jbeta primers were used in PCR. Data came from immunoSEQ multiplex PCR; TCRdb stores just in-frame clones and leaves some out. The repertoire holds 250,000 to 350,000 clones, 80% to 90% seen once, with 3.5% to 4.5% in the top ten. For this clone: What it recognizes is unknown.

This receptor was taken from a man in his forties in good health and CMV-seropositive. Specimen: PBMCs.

CDR3 loop: CASSPGLYGYTF. In DNA form, the CDR3 reads TGTGCCAGCAGCCCGGGACTTTATGGCTACACCTTC. The chain links TRBV28 to TRBJ1-2; D possibly corresponds to TRBD1 (5 bases). Germline lookup yields CDR1 MDHEN and CDR2 SYDVKM. V lost 6 bases and J 5 bases, leaving 10 bases between the germline ends. The length of the CDR3 is 12 residues.